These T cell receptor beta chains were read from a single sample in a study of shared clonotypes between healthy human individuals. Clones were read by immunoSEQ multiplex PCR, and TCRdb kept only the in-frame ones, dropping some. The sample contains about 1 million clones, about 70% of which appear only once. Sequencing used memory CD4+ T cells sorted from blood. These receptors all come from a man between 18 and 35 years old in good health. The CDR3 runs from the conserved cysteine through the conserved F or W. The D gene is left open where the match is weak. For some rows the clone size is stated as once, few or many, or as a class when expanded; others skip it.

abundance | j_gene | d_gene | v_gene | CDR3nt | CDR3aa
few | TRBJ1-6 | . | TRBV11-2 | TGTGCCAGCAGCTTAGATGCAGGATGGAATTCACCCCTCCACTTT | CASSLDAGWNSPLHF
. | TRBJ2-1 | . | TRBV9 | TGTGCCAGCAGCGTAGGCGGGTTCTCCTACAATGAGCAGTTCTTC | CASSVGGFSYNEQFF
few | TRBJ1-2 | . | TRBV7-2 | TGTGCCAGCAGCCCGGAGGGCTCGTATCCTGAGGGGTACACCTTC | CASSPEGSYPEGYTF
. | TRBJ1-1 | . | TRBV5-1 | TGCGCCAGCAGCTTGGCAGGGGCCGGGTACACTGAAGCTTTCTTT | CASSLAGAGYTEAFF
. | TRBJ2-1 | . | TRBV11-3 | TGTGCCAGCAGCTTAGGAGAGTCTGTCCACAATGAGCAGTTCTTC | CASSLGESVHNEQFF
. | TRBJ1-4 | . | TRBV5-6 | TGTGCCAGCAGCCAAGGGGGTCGGTACGAAAAACTGTTTTTT | CASSQGGRYEKLFF
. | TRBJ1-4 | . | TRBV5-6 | TGTGCCAGCAGCTTCCGGGACAAGGCTAATGAAAAACTGTTTTTT | CASSFRDKANEKLFF
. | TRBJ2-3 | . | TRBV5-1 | TGCGCCAGCAGCCACCGGGCTATAAGCGGCACAGATACGCAGTATTTT | CASSHRAISGTDTQYF
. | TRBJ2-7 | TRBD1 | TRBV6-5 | TGTGCCAGCAGGGGGATTTCAGGGGGTTCCTACGAGCAGTACTTC | CASRGISGGSYEQYF
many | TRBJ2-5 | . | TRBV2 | TGTGCCAGCAGTGACCGGACGGGGGAGACCCAGTACTTC | CASSDRTGETQYF
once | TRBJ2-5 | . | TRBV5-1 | TGCGCCAGCACCGGCAGCGGTCAAGAGACCCAGTACTTC | CASTGSGQETQYF
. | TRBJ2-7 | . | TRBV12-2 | TGTGCAAGTCGCTTACCGCCTCGGCCCTACGAGCAGTACTTC | CASRLPPRPYEQYF
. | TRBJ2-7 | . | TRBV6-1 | TGTGCCAGCAGTGAAGCACAGGGCCCGATCCACGAGCAGTACTTC | CASSEAQGPIHEQYF
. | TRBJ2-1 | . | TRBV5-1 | TGCGCCAGCAGCTCGAAGGACTGGCGAGATGAGCAGTTCTTC | CASSSKDWRDEQFF
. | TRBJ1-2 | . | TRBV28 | TGTGCCAGCAGTCCTAGGGGAGGGAGGAACTATGGCTACACCTTC | CASSPRGGRNYGYTF
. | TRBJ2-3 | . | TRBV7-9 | TGTGCCAGCAGGCCCTGGGCAGGTAGCACAGATACGCAGTATTTT | CASRPWAGSTDTQYF
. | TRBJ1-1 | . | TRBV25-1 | TGTGCCAGCAGTGAATATAGGGGGGAAGCTTTCTTT | CASSEYRGEAFF
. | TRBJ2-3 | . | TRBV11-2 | TGTGCCAGCAGCTTTTTGGGTAGCGAGGCAGATACGCAGTATTTT | CASSFLGSEADTQYF
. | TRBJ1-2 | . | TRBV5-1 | TGCGCCAGCAGCTTGAGACCCCTCGATCTTTATGGCTACACCTTC | CASSLRPLDLYGYTF
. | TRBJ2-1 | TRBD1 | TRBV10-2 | TGCGCCAGCAGAGGACAGGGATACGCGCGTGAGCAGTTCTTC | CASRGQGYAREQFF
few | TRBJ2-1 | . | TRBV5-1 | TGCGCCAGCAGCTTGAGGCTAGCGAGAGACAATGAGCAGTTCTTC | CASSLRLARDNEQFF
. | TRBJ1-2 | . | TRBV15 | TGTGCCACCAGCAGCCGAAAGCCGGGATCGGAGGTTTTGGGCTACACCTTC | CATSSRKPGSEVLGYTF
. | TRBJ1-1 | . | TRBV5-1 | TGCGCCAGCAGCTTTCCAGGAACCACTGAAGCTTTCTTT | CASSFPGTTEAFF
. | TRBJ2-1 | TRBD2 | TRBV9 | TGTGCCAGCAGCGTGTCAGGGACTAGCGGGGTACATGAGCAGTTCTTC | CASSVSGTSGVHEQFF
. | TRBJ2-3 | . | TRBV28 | TGTGCCAGCAGTTATGAACTAGGCACAGATACGCAGTATTTT | CASSYELGTDTQYF
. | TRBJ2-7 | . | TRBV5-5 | TGTGCCAGCAGCTTACAGGGTGCGTCCTCCGAGCAGTACTTC | CASSLQGASSEQYF
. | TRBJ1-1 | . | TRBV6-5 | TGTGCCAGCAGTTTTGACCGAACCACTGAAGCTTTCTTT | CASSFDRTTEAFF
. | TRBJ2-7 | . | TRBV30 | TGTGCCTGGAGTGTTTACCCTATCTACGAGCAGTACTTC | CAWSVYPIYEQYF